These 21 T cell receptor beta chains were sequenced from one sample in a study of cytomegalovirus exposure and HLA in healthy donors. The PCR was carried out with 60 Vbeta primers and 13 Jbeta primers. Profiling relied on immunoSEQ multiplex PCR, and the TCRdb table lists in-frame clones only, not all of them. This repertoire shows 160,000 or so clones, over 80% found once; its top ten account for 1.5% to 1.7%. The sequenced sample consisted of PBMCs. These receptors all stem from a woman between 18 and 29 years old in good health and CMV-seronegative.

The chain couples TRBV7-9 to TRBJ2-7; perhaps TRBD2 as D (7 bases). CDR3 length equals 14 residues. Germline loops: CDR1 SEHNR, CDR2 FQNEAQ (reference sequence). V lost 4 bases and J lost 5, with 15 bases in between. The CDR3 here is CASSYGRGGNEQYF. CDR3 nucleotide sequence: TGTGCCAGCAGCTACGGCAGGGGAGGGAACGAGCAGTACTTC.

The J gene is TRBJ2-1, the V gene TRBV5-1; the match to TRBD1 covers 8 bases. This CDR3 is 11 amino acids long. V was clipped by 2 bases and J by 12 bases; unmatched bases: 1. Per germline, CDR1 SGHRS and CDR2 YFSETQ. The CDR3: CASSLGTGQFF. DNA of the CDR3: TGCGCCAGCAGCTTAGGGACAGGGCAGTTCTTC.

The chain joins TRBV21-1 to TRBJ1-1. TRBV21-1 is a listed pseudogene. This CDR3 has 15 residues. The CDR3 reads CASSNRRDVGTEAFF. The CDR3 DNA is TGTGCCAGCAGCAATCGCCGGGATGTAGGCACTGAAGCTTTCTTT.

This clone was counted only a few times. This chain uses TRBV6-5 with TRBJ1-1, with 8 bases that match TRBD1. The CDR3 length is 15 residues. Germline lookup yields CDR1 MNHEY and CDR2 SVGAGI. V lost 4 bases, J lost 3 bases, and 7 bases stayed unmatched. The DNA for the CDR3 is TGTGCCAGCAGTTCGGTAGGGACAGGATACACTGAAGCTTTCTTT. Translation: CASSSVGTGYTEAFF.

In its sample, this clone was seen once. The rearrangement uses TRBV29-1 and TRBJ2-2, with 16 bases that match TRBD2. The CDR3 runs 19 residues. CDR1 SQVTM and CDR2 ANQGSEA come from the germline V gene. J lost 4 bases, V lost 0 bases, and 8 bases had no gene match. CDR3 loop: CSVEDPGLAGGLFTGELFF. The CDR3 bases are TGCAGCGTTGAAGATCCGGGACTAGCGGGGGGGCTGTTCACCGGGGAGCTGTTTTTT.

The rearrangement uses TRBV18 and TRBJ1-4; D not resolved. The CDR3 covers 13 residues. CDR1 and CDR2 (germline): KGHSH, LQKENI. Trimming took 2 bases from V and 8 from J, leaving 9 bases between them. CDR3 coding DNA: TGTGCCAGCTCACCAAGTTCTGGCGAAAAACTGTTTTTT. It encodes CASSPSSGEKLFF. Combining the CDR3 with reference TRBV18 and TRBJ1-4 gives the whole variable domain NAGVMQNPRHLVRRRGQEARLRCSPMKGHSHVYWYRQLPEEGLKFMVYLQKENIIDESGMPKERFSAEFPKEGPSILRIQQVVRGDSAAYFCASSPSSGEKLFFGSGTQLSVL.

This clone has just one count. The chain combines TRBV30 with TRBJ2-3; 9 nucleotides match TRBD2. This CDR3 comprises 16 residues. V dropped 3 bases and J dropped 3; count of bases not matched to a gene: 10. Per the germline V gene, CDR1 is GTSNPN and CDR2 is SVGIG (reference sequence). The CDR3 DNA sequence: TGTGCCTGGAGCAAACTTAGCGGGGGACTTACAGATACGCAGTATTTT. Translating it yields CAWSKLSGGLTDTQYF.

The chain is built from TRBV9 and TRBJ1-4; D may be TRBD1 (6 bases). Deletions cut 0 bases from V and 8 bases from J, with 11 bases between. CDR3 length equals 14 residues. Germline CDR1 is SGDLS and CDR2 is YYNGEE. The DNA for the CDR3 is TGTGCCAGCAGCGTAGGGACAGTAGGGGAAAAACTGTTTTTT. It yields the protein CASSVGTVGEKLFF.

As for this clone: Other DNA sequences within the sample encode an identical CDR3. The rearrangement joins TRBV18 to TRBJ2-1; weak D call: TRBD1 (5 bases). Germline CDR1 is KGHSH and CDR2 is LQKENI. The CDR3 runs 15 residues. With 0 bases removed from V and 3 bases from J, the gap between germline ends came to 9 bases. CDR3 DNA: TGTGCCAGCTCACCACCGGGTACAGGCTACAATGAGCAGTTCTTC. Protein product: CASSPPGTGYNEQFF.

The CDR3 here is CASSLPQAGDPNEQFF. CDR3 in DNA: TGTGCCAGCAGCTTGCCCCAAGCGGGGGACCCCAATGAGCAGTTCTTC. This chain links TRBV5-4 with TRBJ2-1; 8 bases align to TRBD2. CDR3 length: 16 amino acids. V shed 1 base and J 6 bases; nucleotides not matched to a gene: 9. Germline lookup yields CDR1 SGHNT and CDR2 YYREEE (reference sequence).

This chain uses TRBV7-9 with TRBJ1-2; 7 bases match TRBD1. V trimming: 1 base; J trimming: 8 bases; junction bases outside the gene matches: 16. This CDR3 spans 17 amino acids. CDR1 SEHNR and CDR2 FQNEAQ come from the germline V gene (reference sequence). The CDR3 DNA reads TGTGCCAGCAGCTTAGGGGACAGAGAGTATCTATCCGGCGGCTACACCTTC. It is translated as CASSLGDREYLSGGYTF.

V and J are TRBV11-2 and TRBJ2-7; 8 bases line up with TRBD1. V trimming: 4 bases; J trimming: 3 bases; junction bases outside the gene matches: 2. Germline V lookup: CDR1 SGHAT, CDR2 FQNNGV. CDR3 length equals 13 residues. CDR3 protein: CASSYDRGYEQYF. The CDR3 DNA reads as TGTGCCAGCAGCTACGACAGGGGCTACGAGCAGTACTTC.

There are a few counts of this clone. The gene calls are TRBV7-2 and TRBJ2-7, with 10 positions matching TRBD2. V shed 4 bases and J 3 bases; nucleotides not matched to a gene: 9. The CDR3 is made up of 16 amino acids. CDR1 SGHTA and CDR2 FQGNSA come from the germline V gene. CDR3 protein: CASSSPQAGGYYEQYF. The DNA for the CDR3 is TGTGCCAGCAGCTCTCCCCAAGCGGGGGGGTACTACGAGCAGTACTTC.

V gene TRBV7-9 combines with J gene TRBJ2-1, with a weak D call TRBD2 (6 bases). The V gene's germline CDR1 is SEHNR and CDR2 FQNEAQ (reference sequence). V was cut by 1 base and J by 7 bases, with 17 bases left in between. The length of the CDR3 is 16 residues. The CDR3 bases are TGTGCCAGCAGCTTAGTCGGGGGTTATATACTGAATGAGCAGTTCTTC. This sequence encodes CASSLVGGYILNEQFF.

The chain carries TRBV6-5 and TRBJ2-1; D perhaps matches TRBD1 (6 bases). The germline V and J ends were trimmed by 5 bases and 9 bases, with 14 bases remaining between them. The CDR3 has 13 amino acids. Germline V gene sequence: CDR1 MNHEY, CDR2 SVGAGI. CDR3 amino acids: CASSPFQGSEQFF. The DNA for the CDR3 is TGTGCCAGCAGTCCTTTCCAGGGGAGTGAGCAGTTCTTC.

The V call is TRBV6-1, the J call TRBJ1-3; TRBD1 matches 9 bases. Germline CDR1 is MNHNS and CDR2 is SASEGT. V was pared by 6 bases and J by 3 bases, with 3 bases of the junction left unmatched. This CDR3 is built from 14 residues. CDR3 in DNA: TGTGCCAGCAGGGGGACAGGGCATGGAAACACCATATATTTT. It is translated as CASRGTGHGNTIYF.

The chain links TRBV19 to TRBJ1-2, with TRBD1 matching 7 bases. V shed 7 bases and J 8 bases; nucleotides not matched to a gene: 13. The CDR3 totals 14 residues. The germline gives CDR1 LNHDA, CDR2 SQIVND (reference sequence). CDR3 sequence reads: CASTPTSGQTGYTF. The DNA for the CDR3 is TGTGCCAGTACCCCGACTTCGGGACAGACGGGCTACACCTTC.

This chain connects TRBV4-1 to TRBJ1-1; D gene ambiguous. V was pared by 5 bases and J by 5 bases, with 12 bases between. The CDR3 length is 13 residues. Germline CDR1 is MGHRA and CDR2 is YSYEKL. CDR3 DNA: TGCGCCAGCAGCGTGGAGGGTTGGACTGAAGCTTTCTTT. Translating gives CASSVEGWTEAFF.

This clone occurred once. The V and J genes are TRBV10-3 and TRBJ2-3, with D maybe TRBD1 (5 bases). Germline CDR1 reads ENHRY; CDR2 reads SYGVKD. The CDR3 is 12 residues long. V shed 6 bases and J shed 3 bases, with 7 bases lying between them. CDR3 bases: TGTGCCATCAGCCGACAGACAGATACGCAGTATTTT. Translating it yields CAISRQTDTQYF.

The chain carries TRBV6-6 and TRBJ2-7, with 7 bases identical to TRBD2. Germline CDR1 and CDR2: MNHNY and SVGAGI (reference sequence). The CDR3 length is 14 residues. V gave up 2 bases and J gave up 2 bases; unmatched junction bases: 3. The CDR3 bases are TGTGCCAGCAGTTACCCAGGACTAGCCTACGAGCAGTACTTC. Its protein product is CASSYPGLAYEQYF.

Only a few counts were recorded for this clone. The genes are TRBV21-1 and TRBJ1-6. TRBV21-1 is noted as a pseudogene. This CDR3 has 18 amino acids. CDR3 amino acids: CASRTIEGSPSDNSPLHF. The CDR3 nucleotides are TGTGCCAGCAGGACAATAGAGGGTTCCCCTTCAGATAATTCACCCCTCCACTTT.